These T cell receptor beta chains were read from a single sample in a study of cytomegalovirus exposure and HLA in healthy donors. Here immunoSEQ multiplex PCR was the method, and the copy in TCRdb shows in-frame clones only, minus some. This table holds 150,000 to 170,000 clones, about 86% found once. Input material: PBMCs. These TCRs come from a man aged 18 to 30 in good health and CMV-seropositive. Both conserved end residues are part of each CDR3. The D gene is left open where the match is weak. The listing skips clone size in some rows; elsewhere it reads once, few, many or a size class.

d_gene,v_gene,j_gene,abundance,CDR3nt,CDR3aa
TRBD1,TRBV5-1,TRBJ2-7,.,TGCGCCAGCAGCCCGGGACAGGGGGCTTACGAGCAGTACTTC,CASSPGQGAYEQYF
.,TRBV27,TRBJ2-3,.,TGTGCCAGCAGTGCTGGACTGAATACAGATACGCAGTATTTT,CASSAGLNTDTQYF
.,TRBV21-1,TRBJ2-1,.,TGTGCCAGCAGCAAAGGGGGACAGGGAAACCCCGAGCAGTTCTTC,CASSKGGQGNPEQFF
TRBD1,TRBV7-9,TRBJ1-1,.,TGTGCCAGCACCGGACAGGGGGCAGCTTTCTTT,CASTGQGAAFF
.,TRBV28,TRBJ1-5,few,TGTGCCAGCAGTTTGGACAGTTATCAGCCCCAGCATTTT,CASSLDSYQPQHF
.,TRBV9,TRBJ1-1,.,TGTGCCAGCAGCGCTGGGCCGAACACTGAAGCTTTCTTT,CASSAGPNTEAFF
.,TRBV5-1,TRBJ1-1,.,TGCGCCAGCAGCTTGGGGTCGACAGTGAACACTGAAGCTTTCTTT,CASSLGSTVNTEAFF
TRBD2,TRBV19,TRBJ2-7,.,TGTGCCAGTAGTATACGGGACGGGGGGAACGAGCAGTACTTC,CASSIRDGGNEQYF
TRBD1,TRBV7-3,TRBJ2-7,.,TGTGCCAGCAGCCCCGGGACAGGGAGGTCTGGCGAGCAGTACTTC,CASSPGTGRSGEQYF
.,TRBV15,TRBJ2-7,.,TGTGCCACCAGCGACACCTACGAGCAGTACTTC,CATSDTYEQYF
.,TRBV6-4,TRBJ2-3,.,TGTGCCAGCAGTGGGGTAGCGTCTAGCACAGATACGCAGTATTTT,CASSGVASSTDTQYF
.,TRBV14,TRBJ1-1,.,TGTGCCAGCAGCCAGGACAGAAACACTGAAGCTTTCTTT,CASSQDRNTEAFF
TRBD2,TRBV4-3,TRBJ2-1,.,TGCGCCAGCAGCCAAGAACCCCTAGCGGGGGCGTACAATGAGCAGTTCTTC,CASSQEPLAGAYNEQFF
TRBD1,TRBV7-9,TRBJ1-2,few,TGTGCCAGCCTGGGTGAGGGACAGGGTGGGCCCAGCTATGGCTACACCTTC,CASLGEGQGGPSYGYTF
.,TRBV2,TRBJ2-5,few,TGTGCCAGCAGTCCGGAGGGCGGAAAGACCCAGTACTTC,CASSPEGGKTQYF
.,TRBV10-2,TRBJ1-6,.,TGCGCCAGCAGTGAGTCGGGCAGGGGAAATAATTCACCCCTCCACTTT,CASSESGRGNNSPLHF
TRBD1,TRBV2,TRBJ1-1,.,TGTGCCAGCAACCCGGGACAGGGGAACACTGAAGCTTTCTTT,CASNPGQGNTEAFF
TRBD1,TRBV6-6,TRBJ1-1,.,TGTGCCAGCAGTCCACCCAGGACAGGAGGAGCTTTCTTT,CASSPPRTGGAFF
.,TRBV30,TRBJ1-3,.,TGTGCCTGGAGTAACAGGGTTGGGGGCTCTGGAAACACCATATATTTT,CAWSNRVGGSGNTIYF
TRBD2,TRBV7-8,TRBJ2-1,.,TGTGCCAGCAGCTTAACCGGGACTAGCGTAAACAATGAGCAGTTCTTC,CASSLTGTSVNNEQFF
TRBD1,TRBV5-1,TRBJ1-1,.,TGCGCCAGCAGCCCGGGACAGGGTTTCACTGAAGCTTTCTTT,CASSPGQGFTEAFF
TRBD2,TRBV5-1,TRBJ2-1,.,TGCGCCAGCAGCACTGGACTAGCGGGAGCCTACAATGAGCAGTTCTTC,CASSTGLAGAYNEQFF
TRBD1,TRBV7-2,TRBJ2-2,.,TGTGCCAGCAGCTTGGGACAGGGTCCCTCGCGCTCCGGGGAGCTGTTTTTT,CASSLGQGPSRSGELFF
.,TRBV9,TRBJ1-6,.,TGTGCCTCCGGGGGGGGGCTGAGTAATTCACCCCTCCACTTT,CASGGGLSNSPLHF
TRBD2,TRBV11-2,TRBJ2-5,.,TGTGCCAGCAGCTTAGGGTGGGGACTAGCGGGGCAAGAGACCCAGTACTTC,CASSLGWGLAGQETQYF
TRBD1,TRBV5-8,TRBJ1-2,.,TGTGCCAGCAGCACAGGGGGGCGCAACTATGGCTACACCTTC,CASSTGGRNYGYTF
TRBD1,TRBV10-3,TRBJ1-2,.,TGTGCCATCAGTGAAATGGACAGGGAATCGTATGGCTACACCTTC,CAISEMDRESYGYTF